The rows below give T cell receptor beta chains drawn from one sample of a study of blood T cell repertoires in COVID-19. TCRdb keeps only in-frame clones here, not all; method: immunoSEQ multiplex PCR. The sample has hundreds of thousands of clones, around nine tenths seen once. The sequencing input was peripheral blood. The receptors derive from a woman between 50 and 59 years old with COVID-19, enrolled during active disease. CDR3s include the opening cysteine and the closing phenylalanine or tryptophan. D genes are given only for firm matches. The size field is filled for only some rows; it gives once, few, many or a size class.

CDR3aa,CDR3nt,v_gene,j_gene,d_gene,abundance
CASSGPNREETQYF,TGTGCCAGCAGTGGACCCAACAGGGAAGAGACCCAGTACTTC,TRBV2,TRBJ2-5,-,-
CASSQERGVFTEAFF,TGTGCCAGCAGCCAAGAACGGGGAGTTTTCACTGAAGCTTTCTTT,TRBV14,TRBJ1-1,-,few
CASSPIQGNTIYF,TGTGCCAGCAGCCCAATACAGGGAAACACCATATATTTT,TRBV9,TRBJ1-3,-,-
CASRTPNTEAFF,TGTGCCAGCAGAACACCGAACACTGAAGCTTTCTTT,TRBV2,TRBJ1-1,-,few
CASGAGGLTDTQYF,TGCGCCAGCGGGGCGGGGGGGCTCACAGATACGCAGTATTTT,TRBV5-1,TRBJ2-3,TRBD2,once
CAWSVGTGGYNEQFF,TGTGCCTGGAGTGTTGGAACAGGGGGGTACAATGAGCAGTTCTTC,TRBV30,TRBJ2-1,TRBD1,-
CASSLSTGGGEQFF,TGTGCCAGCAGCTTAAGTACCGGGGGTGGTGAGCAGTTCTTC,TRBV11-2,TRBJ2-1,-,-
CASSLLAGGRNEQFF,TGTGCCAGCAGCTTGCTAGCGGGGGGGCGGAATGAGCAGTTCTTC,TRBV7-2,TRBJ2-1,TRBD2,once
CASSSVYNEQFF,TGTGCCAGCAGCTCGGTTTACAATGAGCAGTTCTTC,TRBV7-9,TRBJ2-1,-,once
CASSQGHEQYF,TGTGCCAGCAGCCAGGGCCACGAGCAGTACTTC,TRBV3-1/TRBV3-2,TRBJ2-7,-,-
CASSWGGGLQETQYF,TGTGCCAGCAGCTGGGGCGGGGGGCTCCAAGAGACCCAGTACTTC,TRBV5-4,TRBJ2-5,TRBD2,-
CASSRNRDNEQFF,TGTGCCAGCAGCAGAAACAGGGACAATGAGCAGTTCTTC,TRBV6-5,TRBJ2-1,-,-
CASNQGPLSYNEQFF,TGTGCCAGCAACCAGGGGCCCTTGTCCTACAATGAGCAGTTCTTC,TRBV6-5,TRBJ2-1,-,-
CASGQGHGYTF,TGTGCCAGCGGTCAGGGGCATGGCTACACCTTC,TRBV25-1,TRBJ1-2,-,-
CASSQLDRESNQPQHF,TGCGCCAGCAGTCAACTGGACAGGGAGAGCAATCAGCCCCAGCATTTT,TRBV23-1,TRBJ1-5,TRBD1,-
CASSQDPFGRGPGGYTF,TGTGCCAGCAGCCAAGATCCTTTCGGGAGAGGCCCCGGGGGCTACACCTTC,TRBV3-1/TRBV3-2,TRBJ1-2,-,once
CASSLAGGGGNYGYTF,TGTGCCAGCAGCCTAGCAGGGGGCGGCGGTAACTATGGCTACACCTTC,TRBV7-2,TRBJ1-2,TRBD1,-
CASSEQEGRPPLHF,TGTGCCAGCAGTGAACAGGAGGGTAGGCCACCCCTCCACTTT,TRBV3-1/TRBV3-2,TRBJ1-6,-,-
CASSPTSSSYNEQFF,TGTGCCAGCAGCCCTACTTCTAGCTCCTACAATGAGCAGTTCTTC,TRBV28,TRBJ2-1,-,-
CASSTPGEAFF,TGTGCCAGCAGTACTCCCGGTGAGGCTTTCTTT,TRBV27,TRBJ1-1,-,-
CASSSPLAGGETQYF,TGTGCCAGCAGCTCTCCCCTAGCGGGGGGGGAGACCCAGTACTTC,TRBV2,TRBJ2-5,TRBD2,-
CASSPSGGPSYEQYF,TGTGCCAGCAGCCCCAGCGGGGGGCCTTCCTACGAGCAGTACTTC,TRBV11-2,TRBJ2-7,TRBD2,-
CASSQKHTQYF,TGTGCCAGCAGCCAAAAACACACGCAGTATTTT,TRBV3-1/TRBV3-2,TRBJ2-3,-,-
CASSSGRVYGYTF,TGTGCCAGCAGCTCCGGCAGGGTGTATGGCTACACCTTC,TRBV5-6,TRBJ1-2,-,-
CASSRISTDTQYF,TGTGCCAGCAGCCGTATAAGCACAGATACGCAGTATTTT,TRBV14,TRBJ2-3,-,-
CASSTSGTLYEQYF,TGTGCCAGCAGCACTTCGGGAACCCTCTACGAGCAGTACTTC,TRBV5-4,TRBJ2-7,-,once
CASAWGGNTEAFF,TGTGCCAGCGCCTGGGGCGGAAACACTGAAGCTTTCTTT,TRBV21-1,TRBJ1-1,-,-
CASSPLGQAMWAFF,TGTGCCAGCAGTCCTCTGGGGCAGGCTATGTGGGCTTTCTTT,TRBV11-2,TRBJ1-1,-,-
CASSTRQAYEQYF,TGTGCCAGCAGTACCAGACAGGCTTACGAGCAGTACTTC,TRBV12-3/TRBV12-4,TRBJ2-7,-,-
CASSLVDLGAAFF,TGTGCCAGCAGCTTGGTGGATTTGGGGGCAGCTTTCTTT,TRBV5-4,TRBJ1-1,-,-
CASRREGVNYGYTF,TGTGCCAGCAGGCGGGAGGGTGTTAACTATGGCTACACCTTC,TRBV9,TRBJ1-2,-,-
CASSHAASSYNEQFF,TGTGCCAGCAGCCACGCGGCGAGCTCCTACAATGAGCAGTTCTTC,TRBV3-1/TRBV3-2,TRBJ2-1,-,-
CASSSPPTDTQYF,TGTGCCAGCAGTTCCCCCCCTACAGATACGCAGTATTTT,TRBV28,TRBJ2-3,-,-